This TCR beta chain came from a study of spatial heterogeneity in lung cancer. Using its own MiXCR run on the 5' RACE reads, TCRdb lists one record per CDR3 protein. The repertoire includes about 23,000 distinct CDR3 sequences, about 4.4% of them detected once, and about 5% sits in the top ten. This CDR3 is 14 amino acids long. Trimming took off 6 bases at V and 4 bases at J, with 15 bases between the two ends. This clonotype is classed as medium-sized (0.01 to 0.1%). Time point denoted: sample taken at primary tumor resection. The chain couples TRBV12-3 or TRBV12-4 to TRBJ1-1, with unresolved D. Sequences were derived from PBMCs, sampled at surgery. This sequence originates from a male donor with early-stage non-small cell lung cancer. CDR3 loop: CASSRTIRRTEAFF. DNA for the CDR3: TGTGCCAGCAGCCGAACGATCCGACGCACTGAAGCTTTCTTT.